Listed below are T cell receptor beta chains from one sample, sequenced in a study of a mutant IDH1 vaccine in newly diagnosed glioma. No antigen has been identified for these receptors. The data were produced by immunoSEQ multiplex PCR, yet TCRdb's version contains in-frame clones alone and is incomplete. The sample records 35,000 to 50,000 clones, more than 85% being singletons. This specimen consisted of PBMCs, obtained from a glioma patient whose treatment included an IDH1 peptide vaccine. The receptor source for this set is a man in his fifties with glioma. Each CDR3 is given with its conserved first and last residue. The order of the fields is V gene, D gene, J gene, clone size, CDR3 protein, CDR3 DNA. A D gene is named only where the DNA matches it firmly. Clone size is shown for a subset of rows, as once, few, many or a class of expanded clone.

v_gene: TRBV2
d_gene: -
j_gene: TRBJ2-2
abundance: -
CDR3aa: CASSERELFF
CDR3nt: TGTGCCAGCAGTGAGCGGGAGCTGTTTTTT

v_gene: TRBV19
d_gene: TRBD1
j_gene: TRBJ1-2
abundance: few
CDR3aa: CASSPEGTGSLTNYGYTF
CDR3nt: TGTGCCAGTAGTCCCGAAGGGACAGGAAGCCTTACTAACTATGGCTACACCTTC

v_gene: TRBV6-5
d_gene: TRBD2
j_gene: TRBJ2-7
abundance: -
CDR3aa: CASTPGRGNEQYF
CDR3nt: TGTGCCAGCACTCCCGGGAGGGGCAACGAGCAGTACTTC

v_gene: TRBV5-1
d_gene: -
j_gene: TRBJ2-7
abundance: -
CDR3aa: CASSWGSFSSYEQYF
CDR3nt: TGCGCCAGCAGCTGGGGCTCCTTCAGCTCCTACGAGCAGTACTTC

v_gene: TRBV29-1
d_gene: -
j_gene: TRBJ1-2
abundance: -
CDR3aa: CSVSAGGPRYGYTF
CDR3nt: TGCAGCGTGTCGGCGGGAGGGCCAAGGTATGGCTACACCTTC

v_gene: TRBV2
d_gene: -
j_gene: TRBJ1-1
abundance: once
CDR3aa: CASRIRALNTEAFF
CDR3nt: TGTGCCAGCAGGATCCGGGCCTTGAACACTGAAGCTTTCTTT

v_gene: TRBV27
d_gene: -
j_gene: TRBJ1-2
abundance: -
CDR3aa: CASTPGPKHYGYTF
CDR3nt: TGTGCCAGCACTCCCGGACCTAAGCACTATGGCTACACCTTC

v_gene: TRBV19
d_gene: -
j_gene: TRBJ2-4
abundance: few
CDR3aa: CASSIVGGGGWKNIQYF
CDR3nt: TGTGCCAGTAGTATAGTGGGGGGAGGGGGTTGGAAAAACATTCAGTACTTC

v_gene: TRBV9
d_gene: -
j_gene: TRBJ2-4
abundance: once
CDR3aa: CASSVAGKNIQYF
CDR3nt: TGTGCCAGCAGCGTAGCGGGGAAAAACATTCAGTACTTC

v_gene: TRBV10-3
d_gene: -
j_gene: TRBJ1-5
abundance: -
CDR3aa: CATKTGDYSNQPQHF
CDR3nt: TGTGCCACCAAGACAGGAGATTATAGCAATCAGCCCCAGCATTTT

v_gene: TRBV5-1
d_gene: -
j_gene: TRBJ2-2
abundance: once
CDR3aa: CASSLFWLQRQRALGELFF
CDR3nt: TGCGCCAGCAGCTTGTTCTGGCTCCAGCGGCAGAGGGCCCTCGGGGAGCTGTTTTTT

v_gene: TRBV2
d_gene: TRBD1
j_gene: TRBJ2-3
abundance: -
CDR3aa: CASSRDSSTDTQYF
CDR3nt: TGTGCCAGCAGTAGGGACAGTAGCACAGATACGCAGTATTTT

v_gene: TRBV27
d_gene: -
j_gene: TRBJ1-2
abundance: once
CDR3aa: CASSLYGQNYGYTF
CDR3nt: TGTGCCAGCAGTTTATACGGGCAGAACTATGGCTACACCTTC

v_gene: TRBV5-1
d_gene: TRBD1
j_gene: TRBJ1-1
abundance: -
CDR3aa: CASSWDRLNTEAFF
CDR3nt: TGCGCCAGCAGCTGGGACAGGTTGAACACTGAAGCTTTCTTT

v_gene: TRBV14
d_gene: -
j_gene: TRBJ2-1
abundance: -
CDR3aa: CASSQLSVYNEQFF
CDR3nt: TGTGCCAGCAGCCAATTGTCCGTCTACAATGAGCAGTTCTTC

v_gene: TRBV7-3
d_gene: -
j_gene: TRBJ2-2
abundance: large
CDR3aa: CASSYSGELFF
CDR3nt: TGTGCCAGCAGCTACTCCGGGGAGCTGTTTTTT

v_gene: TRBV9
d_gene: TRBD2
j_gene: TRBJ2-3
abundance: -
CDR3aa: CASSVVYSGGTDTQYF
CDR3nt: TGTGCCAGCAGCGTCGTTTATAGCGGGGGGACAGATACGCAGTATTTT

v_gene: TRBV5-6
d_gene: -
j_gene: TRBJ2-1
abundance: -
CDR3aa: CASSPVRSYNEQFF
CDR3nt: TGTGCCAGCAGCCCCGTGAGGTCCTACAATGAGCAGTTCTTC

v_gene: TRBV5-1
d_gene: TRBD1
j_gene: TRBJ1-6
abundance: -
CDR3aa: CASSLDPGTGKSPLHF
CDR3nt: TGCGCCAGCAGCTTGGACCCCGGGACAGGGAAATCACCCCTCCACTTT

v_gene: TRBV4-1
d_gene: TRBD2
j_gene: TRBJ2-1
abundance: -
CDR3aa: CASSQDPGGLAGAYYNEQFF
CDR3nt: TGCGCCAGCAGCCAAGATCCCGGGGGACTAGCGGGGGCCTACTACAATGAGCAGTTCTTC

v_gene: TRBV9
d_gene: -
j_gene: TRBJ1-6
abundance: -
CDR3aa: CASSERTSSPLHF
CDR3nt: TGTGCCAGCAGCGAAAGGACAAGTTCACCCCTCCACTTT

v_gene: TRBV2
d_gene: TRBD1
j_gene: TRBJ1-5
abundance: -
CDR3aa: CASSSTGGNQPQHF
CDR3nt: TGTGCCAGCAGTTCGACAGGGGGCAATCAGCCCCAGCATTTT

v_gene: TRBV5-1
d_gene: -
j_gene: TRBJ2-3
abundance: -
CDR3aa: CASSLGQPTDTQYF
CDR3nt: TGCGCCAGCAGCTTGGGACAGCCCACAGATACGCAGTATTTT

v_gene: TRBV5-6
d_gene: -
j_gene: TRBJ2-3
abundance: -
CDR3aa: CASSLGRDTDTQYF
CDR3nt: TGTGCCAGCAGCTTGGGAAGGGATACAGATACGCAGTATTTT

v_gene: TRBV7-2
d_gene: TRBD1
j_gene: TRBJ1-1
abundance: once
CDR3aa: CASSLDVGQVNTEAFF
CDR3nt: TGTGCCAGCAGCTTAGACGTCGGACAGGTGAACACTGAAGCTTTCTTT

v_gene: TRBV28
d_gene: TRBD1
j_gene: TRBJ1-6
abundance: -
CDR3aa: CASSLGGGKGSSYNSPLHF
CDR3nt: TGTGCCAGCAGTTTGGGAGGGGGCAAGGGATCCTCCTATAATTCACCCCTCCACTTT

v_gene: TRBV2
d_gene: -
j_gene: TRBJ2-6
abundance: -
CDR3aa: CASSRSSGANVLTF
CDR3nt: TGTGCCAGCAGTAGGTCTTCTGGGGCCAACGTCCTGACTTTC

v_gene: TRBV11-2
d_gene: -
j_gene: TRBJ1-3
abundance: -
CDR3aa: CASSLVPVSGNTIYF
CDR3nt: TGTGCCAGCAGCCTGGTGCCAGTCTCTGGAAACACCATATATTTT

v_gene: TRBV29-1
d_gene: TRBD2
j_gene: TRBJ2-1
abundance: -
CDR3aa: CSGTSGASPDNEQFF
CDR3nt: TGCAGTGGGACTAGCGGGGCCTCGCCGGACAATGAGCAGTTCTTC

v_gene: TRBV9
d_gene: -
j_gene: TRBJ1-1
abundance: -
CDR3aa: CASSVGWGYGTEAFF
CDR3nt: TGTGCCAGCAGCGTAGGGTGGGGCTACGGCACTGAAGCTTTCTTT

v_gene: TRBV28
d_gene: -
j_gene: TRBJ1-6
abundance: -
CDR3aa: CASRYLKDSPLHF
CDR3nt: TGTGCCAGCAGGTACCTTAAGGATTCACCCCTCCACTTT

v_gene: TRBV19
d_gene: TRBD1
j_gene: TRBJ1-5
abundance: -
CDR3aa: CASSIRDRGTQPQHF
CDR3nt: TGTGCCAGTAGTATAAGGGACAGGGGAACGCAGCCCCAGCATTTT

v_gene: TRBV27
d_gene: -
j_gene: TRBJ1-5
abundance: -
CDR3aa: CASSPGHSNQPQHF
CDR3nt: TGTGCCAGCAGTCCGGGACACTCCAATCAGCCCCAGCATTTT

v_gene: TRBV7-6
d_gene: -
j_gene: TRBJ1-3
abundance: -
CDR3aa: CASSSTSGNTIYF
CDR3nt: TGTGCCAGCAGCTCCACATCCGGAAACACCATATATTTT

v_gene: TRBV7-9
d_gene: -
j_gene: TRBJ1-5
abundance: -
CDR3aa: CASSLGHSNQPQHF
CDR3nt: TGTGCCAGCAGCTTAGGTCATAGCAATCAGCCCCAGCATTTT

v_gene: TRBV10-2
d_gene: TRBD1
j_gene: TRBJ1-2
abundance: -
CDR3aa: CASSLGGRGQGSLGTF
CDR3nt: TGCGCCAGCAGCCTGGGGGGCCGCGGACAGGGGTCCCTGGGGACCTTC

v_gene: TRBV7-9
d_gene: -
j_gene: TRBJ2-1
abundance: -
CDR3aa: CASSFSEQFF
CDR3nt: TGTGCCAGCAGCTTCTCTGAGCAGTTCTTC

v_gene: TRBV9
d_gene: TRBD2
j_gene: TRBJ2-1
abundance: once
CDR3aa: CVSSQTSENYNEQFF
CDR3nt: TGTGTCAGCAGTCAGACTAGCGAGAACTACAATGAGCAGTTCTTC

v_gene: TRBV10-3
d_gene: TRBD2
j_gene: TRBJ2-5
abundance: once
CDR3aa: CAIRGTTSGGETQYF
CDR3nt: TGTGCCATCAGGGGGACGACTAGCGGGGGCGAGACCCAGTACTTC

v_gene: TRBV19
d_gene: -
j_gene: TRBJ1-1
abundance: -
CDR3aa: CATTLGRLNTEAFF
CDR3nt: TGTGCCACCACCTTAGGACGCCTGAACACTGAAGCTTTCTTT

v_gene: TRBV9
d_gene: -
j_gene: TRBJ2-7
abundance: -
CDR3aa: CASSANDMNGKQYF
CDR3nt: TGTGCCAGCAGCGCTAATGACATGAACGGGAAGCAGTACTTC

v_gene: TRBV5-1
d_gene: -
j_gene: TRBJ2-7
abundance: -
CDR3aa: CASSLGWGSYEQYF
CDR3nt: TGCGCCAGCAGCTTGGGCTGGGGGTCCTACGAGCAGTACTTC

v_gene: TRBV6-1
d_gene: TRBD2
j_gene: TRBJ2-7
abundance: -
CDR3aa: CASRTSGYEQYF
CDR3nt: TGTGCCAGCAGAACTAGCGGCTACGAGCAGTACTTC

v_gene: TRBV15
d_gene: -
j_gene: TRBJ2-7
abundance: -
CDR3aa: CATSPRASSYEQYF
CDR3nt: TGTGCCACCAGTCCGCGGGCTAGCTCCTACGAGCAGTACTTC

v_gene: TRBV5-1
d_gene: TRBD1
j_gene: TRBJ2-2
abundance: -
CDR3aa: CASSPGQGPTGELFF
CDR3nt: TGCGCCAGCAGCCCCGGACAGGGCCCCACCGGGGAGCTGTTTTTT

v_gene: TRBV19
d_gene: -
j_gene: TRBJ1-2
abundance: few
CDR3aa: CASSRAGSDNGYTF
CDR3nt: TGTGCCAGTAGTAGGGCAGGCTCTGATAATGGCTACACCTTC

v_gene: TRBV6-5
d_gene: -
j_gene: TRBJ2-1
abundance: -
CDR3aa: CASSRSRLGDEQFF
CDR3nt: TGTGCCAGCAGTCGGAGCCGACTCGGGGATGAGCAGTTCTTC

v_gene: TRBV29-1
d_gene: -
j_gene: TRBJ2-7
abundance: -
CDR3aa: CSVEDTGRGYEQYF
CDR3nt: TGCAGCGTTGAAGATACGGGCAGGGGTTACGAGCAGTACTTC

v_gene: TRBV15
d_gene: -
j_gene: TRBJ1-4
abundance: -
CDR3aa: CATSRAAPTTNEKLFF
CDR3nt: TGTGCCACCAGCAGAGCGGCACCGACAACTAATGAAAAACTGTTTTTT

v_gene: TRBV5-1
d_gene: -
j_gene: TRBJ1-5
abundance: -
CDR3aa: CASSKSGGNQPQHF
CDR3nt: TGCGCCAGCAGCAAATCAGGGGGCAATCAGCCCCAGCATTTT

v_gene: TRBV28
d_gene: TRBD1
j_gene: TRBJ1-2
abundance: -
CDR3aa: CASISGGNNYGYTF
CDR3nt: TGTGCCAGCATATCAGGGGGAAATAACTATGGCTACACCTTC

v_gene: TRBV6-1
d_gene: -
j_gene: TRBJ1-1
abundance: -
CDR3aa: CASSEGWLGRGETEAFF
CDR3nt: TGTGCCAGCAGTGAAGGGTGGTTGGGCAGGGGTGAAACTGAAGCTTTCTTT

v_gene: TRBV11-3
d_gene: -
j_gene: TRBJ1-2
abundance: -
CDR3aa: CASSLIGGAGYTF
CDR3nt: TGTGCCAGCAGCTTAATCGGGGGTGCCGGCTACACCTTC